The present T cell receptor (beta chain) was sequenced within a study of neurological immune-mediated disorders. TCRdb itself ran the 5' RACE reads through MiXCR, one entry per CDR3 protein. Here the sample spans more than 30,000 distinct CDR3 sequences, about 14% being singletons. This sample's time point: technical triplicate 2. This clonotype appeared many times. With V trimmed by 2 bases and J by 3 bases, 0 bases remained unmatched. The CDR3 loop spans 15 amino acids. Germline loops: CDR1 SGHTA, CDR2 FQGNSA. The chain combines TRBV7-2 with TRBJ2-1; TRBD2 matches at 11 bases. The TCR sequence derives from a female donor with HTLV-1-associated myelopathy (HAM/TSP). The sequencing input was CD4+ T cells from blood. CDR3 DNA sequence: TGTGCCAGCAGCTTACTAGCGGGGGGCTACAATGAGCAGTTCTTC. It is translated as CASSLLAGGYNEQFF. Drawing the rest from reference TRBV7-2 and TRBJ2-1, the complete variable domain is GAGVSQSPSNKVTEKGKDVELRCDPISGHTALYWYRQSLGQGLEFLIYFQGNSAPDKSGLPSDRFSAERTGGSVSTLTIQRTQQEDSAVYLCASSLLAGGYNEQFFGPGTRLTVL.